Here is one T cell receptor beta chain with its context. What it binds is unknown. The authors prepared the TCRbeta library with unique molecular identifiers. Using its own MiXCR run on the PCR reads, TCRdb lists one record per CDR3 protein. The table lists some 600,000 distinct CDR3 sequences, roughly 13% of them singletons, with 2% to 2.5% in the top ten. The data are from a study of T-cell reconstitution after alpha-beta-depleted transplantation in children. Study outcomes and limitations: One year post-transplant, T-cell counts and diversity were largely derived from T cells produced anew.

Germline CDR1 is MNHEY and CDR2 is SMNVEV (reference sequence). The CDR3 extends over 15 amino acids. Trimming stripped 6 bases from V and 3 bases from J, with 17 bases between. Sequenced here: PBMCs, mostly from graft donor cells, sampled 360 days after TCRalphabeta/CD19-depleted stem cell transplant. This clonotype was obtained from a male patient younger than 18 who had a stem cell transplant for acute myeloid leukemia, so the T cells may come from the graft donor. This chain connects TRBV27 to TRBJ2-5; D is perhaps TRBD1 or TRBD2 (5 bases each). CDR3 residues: CASRSPGVGEETQYF. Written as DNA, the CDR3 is TGTGCCAGCAGGTCCCCCGGTGTGGGGGAAGAGACCCAGTACTTC.